This T cell receptor (beta chain) was profiled in a study of blood T cell repertoires in COVID-19. The wider study: Samples taken during acute and convalescent COVID-19 were collected in the United States, Italy and Spain. The analysed material was cDNA or gDNA that came from T cells, B-cell-depleted T cells, or PBMCs.

TCRdb's table, derived via immunoSEQ multiplex PCR, lists solely in-frame clones and lacks some. The sample comprises about 250,000 clones, about 85% of which are singletons, and under 7% rests with the top ten. Only one count was recorded for this clone. Participants were aged roughly 18 to 89 years from 20 to 30 US areas. Participant-reported clinical history was the basis for cohort assignment. This CDR3 spans 15 amino acids. Germline V gives CDR1 SNHLY, CDR2 FYNNEI. V lost 3 bases to trimming and J lost 5 bases, with 16 bases between them. Material for sequencing was PBMCs or T cells enriched from blood (not recorded which). V gene TRBV2 combines with J gene TRBJ2-5; TRBD2 might be the D (7 bases). The receptor was derived from a woman between 50 and 59 years old who had been exposed to COVID-19. The chain's CDR3 is CASSERGRGSETQYF. CDR3 bases: TGTGCCAGCAGTGAGAGAGGGAGGGGGAGTGAGACCCAGTACTTC.